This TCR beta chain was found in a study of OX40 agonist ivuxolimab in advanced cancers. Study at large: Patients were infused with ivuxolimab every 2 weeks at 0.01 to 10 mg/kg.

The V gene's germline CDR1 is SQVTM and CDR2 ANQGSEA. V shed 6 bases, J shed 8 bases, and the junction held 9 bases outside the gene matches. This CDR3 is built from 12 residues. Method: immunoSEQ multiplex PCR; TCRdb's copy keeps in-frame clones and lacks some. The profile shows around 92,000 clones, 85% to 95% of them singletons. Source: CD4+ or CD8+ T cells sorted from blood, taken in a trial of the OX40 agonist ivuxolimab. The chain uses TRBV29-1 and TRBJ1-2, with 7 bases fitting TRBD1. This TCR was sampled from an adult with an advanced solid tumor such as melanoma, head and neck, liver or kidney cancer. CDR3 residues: CSVRRQGEGYTF. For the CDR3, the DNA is TGCAGCGTCCGCAGACAGGGTGAGGGCTACACCTTC.